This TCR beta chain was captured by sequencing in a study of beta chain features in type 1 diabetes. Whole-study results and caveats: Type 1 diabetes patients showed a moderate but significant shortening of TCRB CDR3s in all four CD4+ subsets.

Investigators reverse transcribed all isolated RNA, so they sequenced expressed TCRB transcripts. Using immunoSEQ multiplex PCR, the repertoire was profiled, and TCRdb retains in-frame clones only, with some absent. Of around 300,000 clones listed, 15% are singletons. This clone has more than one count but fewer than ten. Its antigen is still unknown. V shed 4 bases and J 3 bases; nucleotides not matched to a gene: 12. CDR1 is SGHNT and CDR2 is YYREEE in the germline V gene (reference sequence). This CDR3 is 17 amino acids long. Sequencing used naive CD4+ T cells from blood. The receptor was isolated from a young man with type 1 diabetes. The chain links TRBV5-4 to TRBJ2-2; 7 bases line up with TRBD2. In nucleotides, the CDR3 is TGTGCCAGCAGCCTCGGTATAGGAGCGGGATACACCGGGGAGCTGTTTTTT. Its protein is CASSLGIGAGYTGELFF.